A single sample gave rise to the 13 T cell receptor beta chains below, sequenced in a study of blood T cell repertoires in COVID-19. Clones were read by immunoSEQ multiplex PCR, and TCRdb kept only the in-frame ones, dropping some. The table shows roughly 180,000 clones, with approximately 81% occurring only once. Sequenced input: PBMCs or T cells enriched from blood (not recorded which). These receptors all stem from a woman aged 40 to 50 with acute COVID-19.

The chain combines TRBV4-1 with TRBJ1-5, with a tentative D call TRBD1 (5 bases). The CDR3 totals 16 residues. V lost 0 bases to trimming and J lost 3 bases, with 12 bases between them. Per germline, CDR1 MGHRA and CDR2 YSYEKL. CDR3 nucleotides: TGCGCCAGCAGCCAAGATTCCAGGGTTCCCAATCAGCCCCAGCATTTT. Protein sequence: CASSQDSRVPNQPQHF.

The rearrangement links TRBV9 to TRBJ1-1; D is undetermined. Germline V gives CDR1 SGDLS, CDR2 YYNGEE. The ends were cut back, 4 bases at V and 4 bases at J, with 17 bases in the middle. The length of the CDR3 is 15 residues. The chain's CDR3 is CASSPSHRLTTEAFF. The CDR3 coding sequence is TGTGCCAGCAGCCCTAGCCACCGGCTGACCACTGAAGCTTTCTTT.

V is TRBV3-1 (or the pseudogene TRBV3-2) and J is TRBJ1-4; TRBD1 agrees at 9 bases. The CDR3 has 15 amino acids. Trimming at V came to 2 bases and at J to 8 bases, leaving 6 bases not matched to a gene. Germline CDR1 reads LGHDT; CDR2 reads YNNKEL (reference sequence). CDR3 region: CASSQNRGPGEKLFF. The CDR3 coding sequence is TGTGCCAGCAGCCAAAACAGGGGGCCGGGAGAAAAACTGTTTTTT.

Only a few counts were recorded for this clone. V and J are TRBV4-1 and TRBJ2-6, with D perhaps matching TRBD1 (6 bases). The CDR3 extends over 18 amino acids. CDR1 and CDR2 from the germline V gene are MGHRA and YSYEKL. With 2 bases removed from V and 0 bases from J, the gap between germline ends came to 14 bases. The CDR3 sequence: CASSQPTGLSSGANVLTF. DNA of the CDR3: TGCGCCAGCAGCCAACCGACAGGCCTAAGCTCTGGGGCCAACGTCCTGACTTTC.

This sequence joins TRBV3-1 (or the pseudogene TRBV3-2) and TRBJ2-2; 9 nucleotides line up with TRBD2. Trimming took 5 bases from V and 5 from J; bases not matched to a gene: 12. The CDR3 is 17 amino acids. CDR1 and CDR2 (germline): LGHDT, YNNKEL (reference sequence). The CDR3 is CASSLERGSGRTGELFF. The CDR3 DNA reads as TGTGCCAGCAGCTTAGAGAGGGGTAGCGGGAGAACCGGGGAGCTGTTTTTT.

V usage is TRBV6-2 or TRBV6-3 and J usage is TRBJ2-3, with 8 bases fitting TRBD2. Germline V CDR1 and CDR2: MNHEY, SVGEGT. This CDR3 spans 12 amino acids. Germline trimming cut 4 bases from V and 8 bases from J; bases unmatched to any gene: 2. The CDR3 coding sequence is TGTGCCAGCAGTTTCCGGGAGGGTACGCAGTATTTT. Amino acids: CASSFREGTQYF.

To note about this clone: This may stem from a read error, because a much larger clone lies one nucleotide away. The same CDR3 can be traced to other DNA sequences in this sample. V and J are TRBV15 and TRBJ1-5; D is ambiguous. Germline CDR1 and CDR2: LNHNV and YYDKDF (reference sequence). This CDR3 has 15 residues. In nucleotides, the CDR3 is TGTGCCACCAGTAGAGATGGCGGGAGGGATCAGCCCCAGCATTTT. The encoded protein is CATSRDGGRDQPQHF.

The rearrangement joins TRBV3-1 (or the pseudogene TRBV3-2) to TRBJ2-2; the match to TRBD2 covers 7 bases. Germline V gene sequence: CDR1 LGHDT, CDR2 YNNKEL (reference sequence). The CDR3 is 15 amino acids. V was pared by 5 bases and J by 6 bases, with 9 bases of the junction left unmatched. CDR3 sequence: CASSLAGDVAGELFF. CDR3 sequence (DNA): TGTGCCAGCAGCTTAGCGGGTGACGTGGCCGGGGAGCTGTTTTTT.

The genes are TRBV2 and TRBJ2-3; D might be TRBD2 (5 bases). V was pared by 3 bases and J by 4 bases, with 8 bases between. Germline V gene lookup returns CDR1 SNHLY and CDR2 FYNNEI. The CDR3 contains 13 residues. The CDR3 coding sequence is TGTGCCAGCAGTGACTCTAGCCCAGATACGCAGTATTTT. The encoded protein is CASSDSSPDTQYF.

This clone was seen a few times. CDR3 nucleotide sequence: TGTGCCAGCAGCGTATTAGCGGGCCCCCGCACAGATACGCAGTATTTT. The encoded protein is CASSVLAGPRTDTQYF. The chain employs TRBV13 and TRBJ2-3; 7 nucleotides align to TRBD2. V was clipped by 5 bases and J by 1 base; unmatched bases: 9. The CDR3 contains 16 residues. Germline-derived CDR1 and CDR2 are PRHDT and FYEKMQ (reference sequence).

The gene calls are TRBV7-6 and TRBJ2-5; TRBD1 agrees at 10 bases. CDR3 length: 17 amino acids. Germline V CDR1 and CDR2: SGHVS, FNYEAQ. Unmatched junction bases numbered 15, after V lost 4 bases and J lost 7 bases. The CDR3 nucleotides are TGTGCCAGCAGCTACTTAGGTACTCCGGGACAGGGGAGGACCCAGTACTTC. This encodes CASSYLGTPGQGRTQYF.

The V call is TRBV3-1 (or the pseudogene TRBV3-2), the J call TRBJ1-3, with D hard to call. The CDR3 consists of 13 residues. V was trimmed by 1 base and J by 4 bases, leaving 5 bases between them. Germline CDR1 LGHDT, CDR2 YNNKEL (reference sequence). In DNA form, the CDR3 reads TGTGCCAGCAGCCAAGGAGGCGGAAACACCATATATTTT. Translation: CASSQGGGNTIYF.

The chain uses TRBV19 and TRBJ2-3, with TRBD2 matching over 8 bases. V was pared by 4 bases and J by 5 bases, with 14 bases of the junction left unmatched. Germline V gene lookup returns CDR1 LNHDA and CDR2 SQIVND (reference sequence). The CDR3 covers 17 residues. CDR3 nucleotides: TGTGCCAGTAGTAACCGACATAGCGGGACGGCTCTAGATACGCAGTATTTT. Translated, it gives CASSNRHSGTALDTQYF.